The sequence of this TCR beta chain was determined in a study of blood T cells in healthy people across ages. General study findings and limits: It was the long-lived donors that had more naive CD4+ cells and higher diversity than aged donors. Unsorted PBMCs prevented conclusive naive versus antigen-experienced comparison. Roughly linear declines in TCR beta diversity per million T cells occurred with age.

Germline V CDR1 and CDR2: SQVTM, ANQGSEA. Trimming stripped 7 bases from V and 2 bases from J, with 11 bases between. This CDR3 is built from 12 residues. The use of a sample-barcoded 5' primer and a J-beta primer mix characterized a second PCR of roughly 6 to 11 cycles. MiXCR was run by TCRdb on the 5' RACE reads, yielding one entry per CDR3 protein. Altogether about 500,000 distinct CDR3 sequences are present, around 24% being singletons, with the ten largest covering roughly 9%. On this clonotype: The antigen is not known.

The sample was also reused in another study, on T cells of mothers and their children.

The TCR was taken from a boy aged 10-17 years in good health. Sequenced material: blood. The chain has TRBV29-1 and TRBJ1-2, with a possible D match to TRBD1 (6 bases). The CDR3 sequence is CSGTDLNYGYTF. CDR3 sequence (DNA): TGCAGCGGGACAGACCTAAACTATGGCTACACCTTC.